This T cell receptor beta chain was captured by sequencing in a study of T cell clones after liver transplantation. Study overall: Three of eight recipients were HCV-positive; others had non-autoimmune, non-viral indications.

Libraries were prepared by immunoSEQ multiplex PCR; TCRdb keeps only in-frame clonotypes and omits some of them. The data show more than 95,000 clones, with approximately 85% seen just once and roughly 0.9% held by the top ten. Regarding this clone: What it binds is unknown.

General observations from the study: Rather than being deleted, graft donor-reactive T cells may have moved into the graft.

Trimming at V came to 2 bases and at J to 0 bases, leaving 10 bases not matched to a gene. The length of the CDR3 is 18 residues. Germline loops: CDR1 KGHSH, CDR2 LQKENI. The chain employs TRBV18 and TRBJ2-3, with 8 bases identical to TRBD1. Specimen: CD4+ T cells from blood, collected before liver transplant. This TCR derives from a human donor who received a liver transplant. CDR3 protein: CASSPAPPGQASTDTQYF. CDR3 bases: TGTGCCAGCTCACCAGCTCCTCCGGGACAGGCTAGCACAGATACGCAGTATTTT.